This T cell receptor (beta chain) was captured by sequencing in a study of cytomegalovirus exposure and HLA in healthy donors. A word on this clone: The antigen remains undetermined.

Findings and limits, study-wide: TCR beta chain V- and J-gene trimming was linked, in a later analysis, to a missense variant in DCLRE1C.

Primers for the PCR totalled 60 Vbeta and 13 Jbeta. TCRdb's copy holds only in-frame clones and misses some; the assay was immunoSEQ multiplex PCR. The sample lists approximately 90,000 clones, 65% to 80% occurring once. Sequencing was carried out using PBMCs. This sequence originates from a woman aged 45 to 65 in good health and CMV-seropositive.

The CDR3 is CASSVGSGPSSYNEQFF. The DNA of the CDR3 is TGTGCCAGCAGCGTTGGCAGCGGGCCCTCGTCCTACAATGAGCAGTTCTTC. The V gene is TRBV9, the J gene TRBJ2-1; D possibly corresponds to TRBD2 (6 bases). Germline V CDR1 and CDR2: SGDLS, YYNGEE. The CDR3 is 17 amino acids. Deletions cut 2 bases from V and 1 base from J, with 16 bases between.